A selection of T cell receptor beta chains follows, all from one sample in a study of chronic HIV infection and antiretroviral therapy. MiXCR, run by TCRdb on the 5' RACE reads, gives a single entry per CDR3 protein. The sample has about 38,000 distinct CDR3 sequences, approximately 7.4% seen once; the top ten hold 2.5% to 3.5%. The sequenced material came from peripheral blood. Source of these receptors: an adult who had HIV and had not received antiretroviral therapy, or was an uninfected healthy control (not recorded which). Each CDR3 is given with its conserved first and last residue. A D gene is named only where the DNA matches it firmly. Clone size is shown for a subset of rows, as once, few, many or a class of expanded clone.

D gene	clone size	J gene	V gene	CDR3 protein	CDR3 DNA
-	-	TRBJ1-1	TRBV28	CASSGTTTAEALF	TGTGCCAGCAGTGGGACAACAACGGCTGAAGCTCTCTTT
-	many	TRBJ2-7	TRBV28	CAAGPAGPYEQYF	TGTGCCGCCGGGCCCGCGGGGCCCTACGAGCAGTACTTC
TRBD1	many	TRBJ2-7	TRBV5-1	CASSLVGQGDEQYF	TGCGCCAGCAGCTTGGTAGGACAGGGGGACGAGCAGTACTTC
-	few	TRBJ1-4	TRBV11-2	CASSLALATNEKLFF	TGTGCCAGCAGCTTAGCACTCGCAACTAATGAAAAACTGTTTTTT
TRBD1	-	TRBJ1-5	TRBV6-5	CASRPSSGTGGAGDQPQHF	TGTGCCAGCAGGCCATCTTCCGGGACAGGGGGCGCGGGAGATCAGCCCCAGCATTTT
TRBD2	-	TRBJ2-3	TRBV9	CASSGTSYVADTQYF	TGTGCCAGCAGCGGGACTAGCTATGTAGCAGATACGCAGTATTTT
-	many	TRBJ2-7	TRBV25-1	CASSPQGSYEQYF	TGTGCCAGCAGTCCTCAGGGCAGCTACGAGCAGTACTTC
-	few	TRBJ1-1	TRBV15	CATTYPNGGTEAFF	TGTGCCACCACCTACCCCAATGGGGGCACTGAAGCTTTCTTT
TRBD1	-	TRBJ1-1	TRBV29-1	CSVGGTGEGTEAFF	TGCAGCGTGGGGGGGACAGGGGAGGGCACTGAAGCTTTCTTT
-	-	TRBJ1-6	TRBV3-1	CASSQEQNSPLHF	TGTGCCAGCAGCCAAGAACAGAATTCACCCCTCCACTTT
TRBD1	-	TRBJ1-1	TRBV11-1	CASSLSRDRDTETFF	TGTGCCAGCAGCTTGTCCCGGGACAGGGACACTGAAACTTTCTTT
-	few	TRBJ1-1	TRBV28	CASSSPRDTEAFF	TGTGCCAGCAGTTCCCCCCGGGACACTGAAGCTTTCTTT
TRBD2	many	TRBJ2-5	TRBV2	CASGREEETQYF	TGTGCCAGCGGGCGGGAGGAAGAGACCCAGTACTTC
-	many	TRBJ2-5	TRBV28	CASSLRTEETQYF	TGTGCCAGCTCCCTGAGGACAGAAGAGACCCAGTACTTC
TRBD1	many	TRBJ2-7	TRBV10-3	CAISEGGQEYEQYF	TGTGCCATCAGTGAGGGGGGACAGGAATACGAGCAGTACTTC
TRBD1	-	TRBJ2-1	TRBV10-3	CAISAGTGFLDEQFF	TGTGCCATCAGTGCCGGGACAGGCTTTCTCGATGAGCAGTTCTTC
TRBD2	medium-sized	TRBJ2-3	TRBV4-1	CASSQQIAGSSTDTQYF	TGCGCCAGCAGCCAGCAGATAGCGGGAAGTAGCACAGATACGCAGTATTTT
-	few	TRBJ2-5	TRBV20-1	CSAPGSVETQYF	TGCAGTGCCCCGGGTAGCGTCGAGACCCAGTACTTC
TRBD1	few	TRBJ2-1	TRBV29-1	CSVTGQGREYNEQFF	TGCAGCGTCACCGGACAGGGACGTGAGTACAATGAGCAGTTCTTC
TRBD2	many	TRBJ2-3	TRBV20-1	CSARGSGLSTDTQYF	TGCAGTGCTAGAGGTAGCGGGCTTTCTACAGATACGCAGTATTTT
-	-	TRBJ2-7	TRBV5-1	CASSLVGGYSYEQYF	TGCGCCAGCAGCTTGGTGGGGGGCTACTCCTACGAGCAGTACTTC
-	many	TRBJ2-7	TRBV20-1	CSALDSSYEQYF	TGCAGTGCCCTGGACAGTTCCTACGAGCAGTACTTC
-	few	TRBJ2-5	TRBV6-2/TRBV6-3	CASTKGGDEETQYF	TGTGCCAGCACGAAGGGAGGCGACGAAGAGACCCAGTACTTC
-	many	TRBJ2-1	TRBV7-2	CASSPAGTKQFF	TGTGCCAGCAGCCCGGCCGGGACAAAGCAGTTCTTC
-	-	TRBJ2-3	TRBV6-2/TRBV6-3	CASSYGVTGTDTQYF	TGTGCCAGCAGTTATGGCGTTACGGGTACAGATACGCAGTATTTT
TRBD1	many	TRBJ1-1	TRBV29-1	CSVSTGGGTEAFF	TGCAGCGTTTCGACAGGGGGAGGCACTGAAGCTTTCTTT